This TCR beta chain was identified in a study of beta chain features in type 1 diabetes. Expressed TCRB transcripts were sequenced, since all the RNA that had been isolated was reverse transcribed. It was found that naive, central memory and regulatory T cell samples averaged around 3.5 million reads. Measured with immunoSEQ multiplex PCR; TCRdb has only the in-frame clones, and not every one. Here the sample spans more than 110,000 clones, 6.9% being singletons. On this clone: The antigen is not known.

Each sorted population was over 98% pure. Study outcomes and limitations: The naive, central memory and Treg TCRB repertoires showed an apparent similarity that was greater among patients than among healthy donors.

Sample: central memory CD4+ T cells from blood. The TCR sequence derives from a woman aged 25 to 39 in good health.

CDR3 DNA sequence: TGTGCCAGCAGCTTACAGGGTGCGGACGAGCAGTACTTC. Its protein is CASSLQGADEQYF. This chain joins TRBV7-2 and TRBJ2-7, with a weak D call TRBD1 (5 bases). The CDR3 spans 13 residues. Per germline, CDR1 SGHTA and CDR2 FQGNSA. The V end lost 2 bases, the J end lost 5 bases, and 10 bases lay between the germline ends. The full variable domain, completed using reference TRBV7-2 and TRBJ2-7, is GAGVSQSPSNKVTEKGKDVELRCDPISGHTALYWYRQSLGQGLEFLIYFQGNSAPDKSGLPSDRFSAERTGGSVSTLTIQRTQQEDSAVYLCASSLQGADEQYFGPGTRLTVT.